The present entry profiles one T cell receptor (beta chain) with its context. Other DNA sequences in the sample encode the same CDR3. The data stem from a study of control samples from healthy donors and cancer patients. V was trimmed by 2 bases and J by 4 bases, leaving 9 bases between them. The germline gives CDR1 MNHNS, CDR2 SASEGT. This CDR3 has 14 residues. Libraries were prepared by immunoSEQ multiplex PCR; TCRdb keeps only in-frame clonotypes and omits some of them. The data hold around 100,000 clones, with roughly nine tenths observed a single time. The sample was blood. This sequence was found in a woman between 50 and 59 years old in good health. The chain links TRBV6-1 to TRBJ1-5; tentatively, D is TRBD1 (5 bases). The CDR3 nucleotides read TGTGCCAGCAGTGAAACGTGGGGGAATCAGCCCCAGCATTTT. It is translated as CASSETWGNQPQHF.